The clone carrying this TCR beta chain has at least ten counts. Amplified regions were TCR beta CDR3 sequences from RNA transcripts. TCR CDR3 underwent first-round RT-PCR with the HTBI primer set. MiXCR, run by TCRdb on the multiplex PCR reads, gives a single entry per CDR3 protein. This sample yields under 350,000 distinct CDR3 sequences, of which 12% to 15% are seen a single time; 34% belongs to the top ten. V lost 2 bases, J lost 3 bases, and 7 bases lay in between. The germline V gene has CDR1 DFQATT and CDR2 SNEGSKA (reference sequence). The CDR3 totals 13 residues. The data were taken from a study of T cells in Graves' hyperthyroidism and ophthalmopathy.

This receptor was obtained from a woman in her 40s with Graves' ophthalmopathy. The sequenced sample was blood. The V gene is TRBV20-1, the J gene TRBJ1-4; D possibly corresponds to TRBD1 (5 bases). CDR3 region: CSARQGSNEKLFF. CDR3 DNA: TGCAGTGCTAGACAGGGTTCTAATGAAAAACTGTTTTTT.